This T cell receptor (beta chain) originates from a study of cytomegalovirus exposure and HLA in healthy donors. Clones were sequenced by immunoSEQ multiplex PCR, and TCRdb holds only the in-frame ones, with some missing. The sample lists approximately 190,000 clones, roughly 80% occurring once. Whole-study results and caveats: Many donors shared some public TCRs, even though most TCR sequences were rare. Subsequent analysis revealed that first-cohort TCR clusters tended to co-occur in the 110 or so validation repertoires. A few chains tied to CMV proved CMV antigen-specific in vitro.

CDR1 is SGHRS, CDR2 YFSETQ, per germline. J gave up 5 bases and V 4 bases, and 7 bases lay outside the gene matches. This CDR3 spans 15 amino acids. As regards this clone: Its specificity is not known.

The sample taken for sequencing was PBMCs. The receptor's source is a man between 18 and 35 years old in good health and CMV-seropositive. V gene TRBV5-1 combines with J gene TRBJ2-5; 11 nucleotides line up with TRBD2. The CDR3: CASSIAGLAVETQYF. CDR3 nucleotides: TGCGCCAGCAGCATCGCGGGACTAGCGGTGGAGACCCAGTACTTC.